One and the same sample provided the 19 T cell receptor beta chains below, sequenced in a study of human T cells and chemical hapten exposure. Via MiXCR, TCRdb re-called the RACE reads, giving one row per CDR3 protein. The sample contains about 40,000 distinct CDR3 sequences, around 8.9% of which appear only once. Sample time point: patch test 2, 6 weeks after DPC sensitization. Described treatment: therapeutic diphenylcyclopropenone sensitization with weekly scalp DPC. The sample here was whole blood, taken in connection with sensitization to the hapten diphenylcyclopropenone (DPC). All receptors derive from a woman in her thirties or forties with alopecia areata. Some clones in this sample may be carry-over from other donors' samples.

CDR3 sequence reads: CASSLKGRAGSKTQYF. DNA for the CDR3: TGTGCCAGCAGCTTAAAGGGCCGGGCAGGGAGTAAGACCCAGTACTTC. V usage is TRBV7-3 and J usage is TRBJ2-5; either TRBD1 or TRBD2 may supply D (5 bases each). The V end was cut by 1 base, the J end by 6 bases, with 18 bases between. Per germline, CDR1 SGHTA and CDR2 FQGTGA. CDR3 length: 16 amino acids. The variable domain in full, completed from reference TRBV7-3 and TRBJ2-5, reads GAGVSQTPSNKVTEKGKYVELRCDPISGHTALYWYRQSLGQGPEFLIYFQGTGAADDSGLPNDRFFAVRPEGSVSTLKIQRTERGDSAVYLCASSLKGRAGSKTQYFGPGTRLLVL.

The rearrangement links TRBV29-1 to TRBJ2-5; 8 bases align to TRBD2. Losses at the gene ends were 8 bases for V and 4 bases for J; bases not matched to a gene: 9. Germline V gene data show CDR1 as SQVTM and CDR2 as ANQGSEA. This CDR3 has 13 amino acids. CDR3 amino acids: CSRGGGSGETQYF. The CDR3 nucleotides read TGCAGCCGGGGGGGCGGTTCGGGAGAGACCCAGTACTTC.

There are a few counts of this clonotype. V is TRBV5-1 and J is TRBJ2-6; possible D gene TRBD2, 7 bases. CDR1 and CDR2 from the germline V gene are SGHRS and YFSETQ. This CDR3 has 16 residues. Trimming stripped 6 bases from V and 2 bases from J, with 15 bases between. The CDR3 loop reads CASMGVRGPGANVLTF. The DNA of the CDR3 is TGCGCCAGCATGGGTGTGCGGGGGCCTGGGGCCAACGTCCTGACTTTC.

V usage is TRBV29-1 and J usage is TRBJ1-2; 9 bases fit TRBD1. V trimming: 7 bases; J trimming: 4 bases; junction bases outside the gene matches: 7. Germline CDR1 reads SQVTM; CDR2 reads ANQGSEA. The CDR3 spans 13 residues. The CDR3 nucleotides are TGCAGCGCCAGAACAGGGGGCGGCTATGGCTACACCTTC. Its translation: CSARTGGGYGYTF.

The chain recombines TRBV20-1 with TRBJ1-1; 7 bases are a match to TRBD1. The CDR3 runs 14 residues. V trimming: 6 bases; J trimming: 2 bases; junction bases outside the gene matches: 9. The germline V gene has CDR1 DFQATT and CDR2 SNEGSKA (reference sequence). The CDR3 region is CSALGTEGNTEAFF. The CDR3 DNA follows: TGCAGTGCCTTAGGGACAGAGGGTAACACTGAAGCTTTCTTT.

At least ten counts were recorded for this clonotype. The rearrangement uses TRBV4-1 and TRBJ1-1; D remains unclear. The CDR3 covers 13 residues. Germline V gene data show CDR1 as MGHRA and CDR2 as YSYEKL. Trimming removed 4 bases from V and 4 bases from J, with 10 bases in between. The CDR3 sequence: CASSLLLGTEAFF. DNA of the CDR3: TGCGCCAGCAGCCTTTTGCTGGGCACTGAAGCTTTCTTT.

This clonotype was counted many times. The CDR3: CSVGQGPYNEQFF. CDR3 nucleotides: TGCAGCGTTGGACAGGGACCATACAATGAGCAGTTCTTC. The chain has TRBV29-1 and TRBJ2-1; 7 bases are shared with TRBD1. CDR1 and CDR2 from the germline V gene are SQVTM and ANQGSEA. V was pared by 4 bases and J by 4 bases, with 4 bases of the junction left unmatched. The CDR3 extends over 13 amino acids.

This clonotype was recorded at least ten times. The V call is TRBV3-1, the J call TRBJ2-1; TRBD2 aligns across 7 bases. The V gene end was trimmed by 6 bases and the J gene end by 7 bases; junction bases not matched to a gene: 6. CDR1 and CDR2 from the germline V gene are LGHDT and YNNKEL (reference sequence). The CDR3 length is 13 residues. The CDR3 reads CASRTGGGNEQFF. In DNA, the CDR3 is TGTGCCAGCAGGACGGGGGGTGGTAATGAGCAGTTCTTC.

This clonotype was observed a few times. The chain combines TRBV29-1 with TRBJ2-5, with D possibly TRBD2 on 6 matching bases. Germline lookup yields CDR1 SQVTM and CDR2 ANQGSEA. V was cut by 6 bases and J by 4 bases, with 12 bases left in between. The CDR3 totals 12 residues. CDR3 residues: CSVATSSETQYF. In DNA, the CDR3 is TGCAGCGTGGCGACTAGTTCAGAGACCCAGTACTTC.

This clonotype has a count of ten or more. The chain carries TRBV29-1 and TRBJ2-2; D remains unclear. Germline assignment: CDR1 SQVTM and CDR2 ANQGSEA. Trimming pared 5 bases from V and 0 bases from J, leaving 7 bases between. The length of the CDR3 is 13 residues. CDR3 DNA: TGCAGCGTTCGTTCTCCGAACACCGGGGAGCTGTTTTTT. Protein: CSVRSPNTGELFF.

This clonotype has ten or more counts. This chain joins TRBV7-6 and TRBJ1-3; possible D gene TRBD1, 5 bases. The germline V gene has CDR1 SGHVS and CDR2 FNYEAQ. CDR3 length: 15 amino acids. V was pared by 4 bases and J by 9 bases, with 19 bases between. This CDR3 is CASSSWGQGDGTIYF. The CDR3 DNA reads TGTGCCAGCAGCTCATGGGGCCAGGGCGATGGCACCATATATTTT.

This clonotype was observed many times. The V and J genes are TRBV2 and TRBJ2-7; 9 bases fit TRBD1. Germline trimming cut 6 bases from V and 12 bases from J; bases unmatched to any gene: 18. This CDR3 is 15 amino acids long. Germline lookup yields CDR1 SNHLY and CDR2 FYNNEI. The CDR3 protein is CASSLEPPSPGQGYF. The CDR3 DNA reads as TGTGCCAGCAGCCTGGAACCTCCTTCGCCGGGACAGGGGTACTTC. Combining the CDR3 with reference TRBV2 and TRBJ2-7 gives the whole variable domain EPEVTQTPSHQVTQMGQEVILRCVPISNHLYFYWYRQILGQKVEFLVSFYNNEISEKSEIFDDQFSVERPDGSNFTLKIRSTKLEDSAMYFCASSLEPPSPGQGYFGPGTRLTVT.

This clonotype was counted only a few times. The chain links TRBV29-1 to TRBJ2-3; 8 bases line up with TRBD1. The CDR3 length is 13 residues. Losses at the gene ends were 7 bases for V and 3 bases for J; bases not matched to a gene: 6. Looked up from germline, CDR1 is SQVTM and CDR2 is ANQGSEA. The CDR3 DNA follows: TGCAGCGCTGGACAGGGAAGGACAGATACGCAGTATTTT. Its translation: CSAGQGRTDTQYF.

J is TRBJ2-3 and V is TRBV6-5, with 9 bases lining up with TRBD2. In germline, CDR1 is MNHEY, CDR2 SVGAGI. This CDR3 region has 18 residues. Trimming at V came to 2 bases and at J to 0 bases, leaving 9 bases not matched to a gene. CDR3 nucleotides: TGTGCCAGCAGTTACGAGCCTAGCGGGGCCTCTAGCACAGATACGCAGTATTTT. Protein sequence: CASSYEPSGASSTDTQYF.

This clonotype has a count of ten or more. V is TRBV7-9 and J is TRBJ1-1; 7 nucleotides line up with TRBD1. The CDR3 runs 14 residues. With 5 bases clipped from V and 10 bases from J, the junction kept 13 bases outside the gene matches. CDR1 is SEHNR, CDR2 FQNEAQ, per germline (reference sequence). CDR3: CASSRQRQGQGAFF. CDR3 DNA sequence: TGTGCCAGCAGCAGACAAAGACAGGGTCAGGGAGCTTTCTTT.

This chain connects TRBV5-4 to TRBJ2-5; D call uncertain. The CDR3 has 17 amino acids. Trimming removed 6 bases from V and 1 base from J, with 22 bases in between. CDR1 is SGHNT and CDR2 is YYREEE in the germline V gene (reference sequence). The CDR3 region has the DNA TGTGCCAGCACCGACGGCCTAGTGGGATTCACCCAAGAGACCCAGTACTTC. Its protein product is CASTDGLVGFTQETQYF. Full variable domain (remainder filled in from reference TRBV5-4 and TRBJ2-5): ETGVTQSPTHLIKTRGQQVTLRCSSQSGHNTVSWYQQALGQGPQFIFQYYREEENGRGNFPPRFSGLQFPNYSSELNVNALELDDSALYLCASTDGLVGFTQETQYFGPGTRLLVL.

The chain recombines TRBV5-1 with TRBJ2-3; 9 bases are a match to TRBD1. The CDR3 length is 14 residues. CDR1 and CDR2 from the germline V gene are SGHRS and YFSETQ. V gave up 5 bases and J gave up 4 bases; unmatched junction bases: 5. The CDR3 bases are TGCGCCAGCAGTTATGGACAGGGGCCAGATACGCAGTATTTT. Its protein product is CASSYGQGPDTQYF.

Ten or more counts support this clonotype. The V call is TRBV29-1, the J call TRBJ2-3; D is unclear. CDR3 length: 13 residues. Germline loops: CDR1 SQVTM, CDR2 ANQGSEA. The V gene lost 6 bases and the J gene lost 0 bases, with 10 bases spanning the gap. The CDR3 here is CSVNPRSTDTQYF. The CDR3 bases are TGCAGCGTCAATCCTCGGAGCACAGATACGCAGTATTTT.

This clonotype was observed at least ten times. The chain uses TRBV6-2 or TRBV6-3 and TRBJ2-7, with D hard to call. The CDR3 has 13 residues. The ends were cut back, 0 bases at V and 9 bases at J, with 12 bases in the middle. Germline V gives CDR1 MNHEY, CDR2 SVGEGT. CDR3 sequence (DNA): TGTGCCAGCAGTTACTCGACCGTACCCGGGCAGTACTTC. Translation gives CASSYSTVPGQYF.